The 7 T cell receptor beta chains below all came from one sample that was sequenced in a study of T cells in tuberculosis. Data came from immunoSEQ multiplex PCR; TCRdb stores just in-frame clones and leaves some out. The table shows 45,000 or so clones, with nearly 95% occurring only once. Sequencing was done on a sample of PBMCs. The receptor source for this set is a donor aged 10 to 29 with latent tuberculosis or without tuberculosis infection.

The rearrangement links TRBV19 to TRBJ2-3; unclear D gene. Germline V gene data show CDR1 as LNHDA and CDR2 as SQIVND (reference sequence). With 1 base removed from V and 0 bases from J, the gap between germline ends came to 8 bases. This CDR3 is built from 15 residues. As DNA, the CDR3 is TGTGCCAGTAGTATAGCTGGCAGAAGCACAGATACGCAGTATTTT. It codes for CASSIAGRSTDTQYF.

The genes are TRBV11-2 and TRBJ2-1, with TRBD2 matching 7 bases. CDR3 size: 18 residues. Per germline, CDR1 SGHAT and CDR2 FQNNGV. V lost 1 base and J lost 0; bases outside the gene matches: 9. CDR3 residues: CASSLGVSGASSYNEQFF. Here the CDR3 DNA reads TGTGCCAGCAGCTTAGGAGTCAGCGGGGCGAGCTCCTACAATGAGCAGTTCTTC.

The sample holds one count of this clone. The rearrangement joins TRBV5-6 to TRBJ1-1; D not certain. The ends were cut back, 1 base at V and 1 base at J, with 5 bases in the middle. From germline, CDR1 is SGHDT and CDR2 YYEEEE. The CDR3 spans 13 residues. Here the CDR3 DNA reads TGTGCCAGCAGCTTGTATCCGAACACTGAAGCTTTCTTT. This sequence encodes CASSLYPNTEAFF.

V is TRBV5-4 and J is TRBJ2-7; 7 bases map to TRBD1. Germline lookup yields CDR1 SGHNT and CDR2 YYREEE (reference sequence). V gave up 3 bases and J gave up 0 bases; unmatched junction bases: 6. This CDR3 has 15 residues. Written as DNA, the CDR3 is TGTGCCAGCAGCTCCCTGACAGGGATCTCCTACGAGCAGTACTTC. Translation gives CASSSLTGISYEQYF.

The CDR3, as DNA: TGTGCCAGCAGTTTAGCCTCGGACTCTGAAGCTTTCTTT. Translation: CASSLASDSEAFF. The V call is TRBV27, the J call TRBJ1-1; D gene unclear. Germline V gene sequence: CDR1 MNHEY, CDR2 SMNVEV (reference sequence). V dropped 2 bases and J dropped 6 bases, with 10 bases sitting between them. The CDR3 has 13 amino acids.

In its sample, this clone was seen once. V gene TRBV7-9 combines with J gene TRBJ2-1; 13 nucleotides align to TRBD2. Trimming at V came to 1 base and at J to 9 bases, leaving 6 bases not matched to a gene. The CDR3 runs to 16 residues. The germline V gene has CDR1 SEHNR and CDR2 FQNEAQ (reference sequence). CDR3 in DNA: TGTGCCAGCAGCTTAGAGGGGACTAGCGGGACGGGTGAGCAGTTCTTC. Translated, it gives CASSLEGTSGTGEQFF.

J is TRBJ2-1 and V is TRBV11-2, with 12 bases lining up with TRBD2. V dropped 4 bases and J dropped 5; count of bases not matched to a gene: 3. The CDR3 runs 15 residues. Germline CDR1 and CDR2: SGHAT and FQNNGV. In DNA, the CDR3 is TGTGCCAGCAGCTCTCTAGCGGGGGGGGACAATGAGCAGTTCTTC. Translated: CASSSLAGGDNEQFF.